The text below deals with one TCR beta chain. CDR3 length equals 18 residues. V was pared by 4 bases and J by 0 bases, with 13 bases of the junction left unmatched. Germline CDR1 reads SGHKS; CDR2 reads YYEKEE (reference sequence). The entry originates in a study of T-cell memory formation after mild COVID-19. Via MiXCR, TCRdb re-called the 5' RACE reads, giving one row per CDR3 protein. The repertoire holds tens of thousands of distinct CDR3 sequences, with about 15% as singletons. The chain is built from TRBV5-5 and TRBJ2-3; 8 bases agree with TRBD2. This clonotype was obtained from a man in his late teens or twenties who had mild COVID-19 (a few samples of this study predate the infection). Cell type and time point are not known. Material: PBMCs or a T cell subset sorted from them (not recorded which). The CDR3, as DNA: TGTGCCAGCAGCCTATTGGCGGGGGGCCTATCTAGCACAGATACGCAGTATTTT. Its translation is CASSLLAGGLSSTDTQYF.